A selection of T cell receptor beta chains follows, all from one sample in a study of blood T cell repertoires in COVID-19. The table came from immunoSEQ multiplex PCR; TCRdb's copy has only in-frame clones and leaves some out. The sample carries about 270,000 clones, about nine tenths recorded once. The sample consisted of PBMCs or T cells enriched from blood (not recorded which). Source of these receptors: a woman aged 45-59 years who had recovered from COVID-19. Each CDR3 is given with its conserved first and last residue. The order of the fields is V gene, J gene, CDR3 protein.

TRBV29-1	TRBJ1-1	CSVGGVGGTEAFF
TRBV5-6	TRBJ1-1	CASSLRRYFTEAFF
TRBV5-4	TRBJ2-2	CASHTGGMGELFF
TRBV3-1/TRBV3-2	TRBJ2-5	CASSQVRLAGVGGETQYF
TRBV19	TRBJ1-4	CASSIWRGTNEKLFF
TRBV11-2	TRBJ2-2	CASSLVGAGELFF
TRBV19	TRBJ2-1	CASGTSGNSYNEQFF
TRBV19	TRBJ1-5	CASSMGRDSNQPQHF
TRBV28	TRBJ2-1	CASGTSGREQFF
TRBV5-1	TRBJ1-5	CASSLVPGMEPQHF
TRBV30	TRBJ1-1	CAWSTRMNTEAFF
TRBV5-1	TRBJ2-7	CASSLRQGYEQYF
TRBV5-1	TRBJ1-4	CASSPPTGIDREKLFF
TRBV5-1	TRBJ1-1	CASSLTQGVMNTEAFF
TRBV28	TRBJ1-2	CASTPWGVGNNYGYTF
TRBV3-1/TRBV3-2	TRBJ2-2	CASSHILTPGTSGNTGELFF
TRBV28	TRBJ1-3	CASWGTQGSPGNTIYF
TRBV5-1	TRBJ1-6	CASRAGTGSNSPLHF
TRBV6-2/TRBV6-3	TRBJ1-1	CASSSQGAPSPEAFF
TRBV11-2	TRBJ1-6	CASSLGGQGHSPLHF
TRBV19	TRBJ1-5	CASRYRGREPQHF
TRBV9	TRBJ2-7	CASSVGRGSSYEQYF
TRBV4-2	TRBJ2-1	CASSQSRGGSFNEQFF
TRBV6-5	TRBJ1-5	CASSYSLASNQPQHF
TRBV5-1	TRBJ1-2	CASSWGTANYGYTF
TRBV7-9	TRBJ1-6	CASRRTGDISPLHF
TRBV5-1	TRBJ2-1	CASSAISGSISNEQFF
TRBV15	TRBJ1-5	CATRHATDQPQHF
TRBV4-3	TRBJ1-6	CASSQDGQGNSPLHF
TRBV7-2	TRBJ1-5	CASSLGGTGLAQPQHF
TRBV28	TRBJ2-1	CASSLRTSGRVNEQFF
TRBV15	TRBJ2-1	CATSIGTVYNEQFF
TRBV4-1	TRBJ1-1	CASSQGAGTEAFF
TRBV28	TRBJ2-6	CATRTGGSSGANVLTF
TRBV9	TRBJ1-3	CASSGRDAGNTIYF
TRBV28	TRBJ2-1	CASSSGLNNEQFF
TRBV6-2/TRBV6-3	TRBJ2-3	CASSPTGSGDTQYF
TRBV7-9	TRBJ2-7	CASSSSDRGSGEQYF
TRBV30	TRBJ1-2	CAWSRQLFYGYTF
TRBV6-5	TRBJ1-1	CASRQGSNTEAFF